This T cell receptor (beta chain) was obtained from a study of OX40 agonist ivuxolimab in advanced cancers. TCRdb keeps only in-frame clones here, not all; method: immunoSEQ multiplex PCR. The data hold tens of thousands of clones, with approximately 92% observed a single time. Exclusion of a patient followed from autoimmune disease history or systemic immunosuppression. The CDR3 runs 17 residues. Germline V gene data show CDR1 as MDHEN and CDR2 as SYDVKM. Unmatched junction bases numbered 14, after V lost 4 bases and J lost 6 bases. Study-level results: At 0.1 to 3.0 mg/kg, clonal expansion of CD4+ and CD8+ blood T cells had occurred by week 6.

As for this clone: No antigen is known for it.

The sequence was collected from an adult with an advanced solid tumor such as melanoma, head and neck, liver or kidney cancer. The sequencing here drew on CD4+ or CD8+ T cells sorted from blood, taken in a trial of the OX40 agonist ivuxolimab. The chain couples TRBV28 to TRBJ2-1, with 8 bases lining up with TRBD1. The CDR3 is CASSSDFLGQGVNEQFF. In DNA, the CDR3 is TGTGCCAGCAGTTCGGACTTCCTTGGACAGGGCGTCAATGAGCAGTTCTTC.